This T cell receptor beta chain derives from a study of T cell responses to AZD1222 COVID-19 vaccine. General study findings and limits: At 160-218 and 743-854, vaccine-associated CD4 TCRs were dominant, and they spanned spike.

Produced via immunoSEQ multiplex PCR; TCRdb's table is partial and in-frame only. The sample contains approximately 200,000 clones, over 70% of which appear only once. The CDR3 has 13 residues. From germline, CDR1 is SNHLY and CDR2 FYNNEI. Trimming stripped 0 bases from V and 12 bases from J, with 12 bases between. This clone has only one observation. Antigen specificity is unknown. Sequences were derived from peripheral blood, sampled on day 0 of MenACWY control vaccination. This sequence originates from an adult in good health. The V gene is TRBV2, the J gene TRBJ2-1; D gene unclear. CDR3 nucleotide sequence: TGTGCCAGCAGTGAAGCCGGAGCTATTGCGCAGTTCTTC. Translated, it gives CASSEAGAIAQFF.